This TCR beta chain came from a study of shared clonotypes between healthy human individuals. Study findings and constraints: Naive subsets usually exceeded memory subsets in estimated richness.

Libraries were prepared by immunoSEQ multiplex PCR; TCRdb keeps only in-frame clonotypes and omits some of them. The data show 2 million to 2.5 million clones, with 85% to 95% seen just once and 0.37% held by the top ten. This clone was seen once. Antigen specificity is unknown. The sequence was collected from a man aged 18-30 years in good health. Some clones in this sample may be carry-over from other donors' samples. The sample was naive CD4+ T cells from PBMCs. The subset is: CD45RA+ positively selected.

CDR3 sequence reads: CASSELPSGISDNEQFF. DNA of the CDR3: TGTGCCAGCAGTGAACTGCCAAGCGGGATAAGCGACAATGAGCAGTTCTTC. This chain links TRBV6-1 with TRBJ2-1; 7 bases fit TRBD2. The V segment lost 2 bases and the J segment 5 bases; nucleotides outside the gene matches: 12. The CDR3 has 17 amino acids. Per the germline V gene, CDR1 is MNHNS and CDR2 is SASEGT.